This TCR beta chain originates from a study of T cells in localized non-small cell lung cancer. Study-wide results and limits: Median detection of top 100 tumor clones in adjacent lung was over 45 clones. Sequencing was restricted to one tumor region; therefore, heterogeneity remains possible. There was higher T cell clonality in uninvolved adjacent lung than in tumor, and it was highest there.

To note about this clone: Its target is not known.

The CDR3 is 15 amino acids. The V gene lost 0 bases and the J gene lost 6 bases, with 14 bases spanning the gap. Germline V CDR1 and CDR2: LGHNA, YNFKEQ. Sequencing used immunoSEQ multiplex PCR; TCRdb keeps in-frame clones, though not all of them. The sample consists of 15,000 to 20,000 clones, around 90% of them appearing once. V is TRBV4-2 and J is TRBJ2-5, with a weak D call TRBD2 (5 bases). The sequenced sample was peripheral blood mononuclear cells, obtained before any cancer treatment. The TCR was taken from a woman between 35 and 70 years old with stage III lung adenocarcinoma. CDR3 sequence (DNA): TGTGCCAGCAGCCAAGAATTCGGGGAAGGGAAGACCCAGTACTTC. Residues: CASSQEFGEGKTQYF.